This TCR beta chain was recovered during a study of spatial heterogeneity in lung cancer. Study-wide context: Matched bulk RNA-seq provided a T cell module score, and TCR transcript counts in tumor regions correlated strongly with it.

Time point of the sample: sample taken at primary tumor resection. From tumor, nontumor lung or frozen PBMC, whole RNA was taken unsorted for sequencing. Findings and caveats of the study: Estimated coverage of tumor T cells was about 7% for alpha and around 14% for beta chains. Higher tumor mutation counts went along with higher counts of expanded intratumoral alpha and beta TCRs. Counts of ubiquitous and regional expanded TCRs tracked ubiquitous and regional nonsynonymous mutations, respectively.

TCRdb used MiXCR to reprocess the 5' RACE reads, holding one entry per CDR3 protein. The sample carries some 4,000 distinct CDR3 sequences, roughly a third recorded once. As concerns this clonotype: Antigen unknown.

The CDR3 spans 15 residues. The V gene lost 4 bases and the J gene lost 1 base, with 12 bases spanning the gap. Germline V gives CDR1 SGHRS, CDR2 YFSETQ. This receptor was identified in a male donor with early-stage non-small cell lung cancer. Sequencing used lung tumor tissue, obtained at surgery. This chain uses TRBV5-1 with TRBJ1-5; weak D call: TRBD1 (6 bases). CDR3 coding DNA: TGCGCCAGCAGCCCGCTTGGGGGCAGCAATCAGCCCCAGCATTTT. Translation gives CASSPLGGSNQPQHF.